Listed below are T cell receptor beta chains from one sample, sequenced in a study of Ad26.COV2.S vaccination and SARS-CoV-2 variants. TCRdb's table, derived via immunoSEQ multiplex PCR, lists solely in-frame clones and lacks some. This table holds 450,000 to 550,000 clones, 80% to 90% found once. The starting material was peripheral blood, obtained in a trial of Ad26.COV2.S vaccine versus placebo. The receptors were gathered from a person aged 18 to 59 who received the Ad26.COV2.S COVID-19 vaccine or a placebo. Each CDR3 is given with its conserved first and last residue. Fields, in order: J gene, V gene, clone size, D gene, CDR3 protein, CDR3 DNA. D genes are given only for firm matches. Part of the rows lack a size; the others show once, few, many or a class for expanded clones.

j_gene: TRBJ1-4; v_gene: TRBV28; abundance: -; d_gene: -; CDR3aa: CASSPRWRATNEKLFF; CDR3nt: TGTGCCAGCAGCCCCAGATGGCGGGCAACTAATGAAAAACTGTTTTTT
j_gene: TRBJ2-7; v_gene: TRBV28; abundance: -; d_gene: TRBD1; CDR3aa: CASSSVGTGPYEQYF; CDR3nt: TGTGCCAGCAGTTCGGTCGGGACAGGACCCTACGAGCAGTACTTC
j_gene: TRBJ2-1; v_gene: TRBV19; abundance: once; d_gene: -; CDR3aa: CATLGGRGTYNEQFF; CDR3nt: TGTGCCACCCTTGGTGGCAGGGGCACTTACAATGAGCAGTTCTTC
j_gene: TRBJ2-3; v_gene: TRBV7-2; abundance: -; d_gene: TRBD2; CDR3aa: CASSLLGTSRTDTQYF; CDR3nt: TGTGCCAGCAGCTTACTTGGGACTAGCCGCACAGATACGCAGTATTTT
j_gene: TRBJ2-7; v_gene: TRBV2; abundance: -; d_gene: TRBD2; CDR3aa: CASSGGIAGGRREQYF; CDR3nt: TGTGCCAGCAGTGGGGGCATAGCGGGAGGGCGTCGGGAGCAGTACTTC
j_gene: TRBJ1-6; v_gene: TRBV3-1/TRBV3-2; abundance: -; d_gene: -; CDR3aa: CASSQAQGWVYNSPLHF; CDR3nt: TGTGCCAGCAGCCAAGCCCAGGGATGGGTGTATAATTCACCCCTCCACTTT
j_gene: TRBJ1-5; v_gene: TRBV4-2; abundance: few; d_gene: TRBD1; CDR3aa: CASSQGQGSNQPQHF; CDR3nt: TGTGCCAGCAGCCAGGGACAGGGGAGCAATCAGCCCCAGCATTTT
j_gene: TRBJ2-7; v_gene: TRBV3-1/TRBV3-2; abundance: -; d_gene: -; CDR3aa: CASSQDLWTPPREQYF; CDR3nt: TGTGCCAGCAGCCAAGATCTTTGGACCCCGCCGAGGGAGCAGTACTTC
j_gene: TRBJ1-5; v_gene: TRBV30; abundance: -; d_gene: -; CDR3aa: CAWSGSGSFNQPQHF; CDR3nt: TGTGCCTGGAGTGGAAGTGGATCGTTTAACCAGCCCCAGCATTTT
j_gene: TRBJ2-1; v_gene: TRBV11-2; abundance: -; d_gene: -; CDR3aa: CASSLGGSGSYNEQFF; CDR3nt: TGTGCCAGCAGCTTAGGGGGGTCAGGGTCCTACAATGAGCAGTTCTTC
j_gene: TRBJ1-1; v_gene: TRBV7-2; abundance: -; d_gene: -; CDR3aa: CASSLWVIARNTEAFF; CDR3nt: TGTGCCAGCAGCTTATGGGTAATAGCAAGGAACACTGAAGCTTTCTTT
j_gene: TRBJ2-1; v_gene: TRBV7-3; abundance: once; d_gene: TRBD2; CDR3aa: CASSLASGRASEQFF; CDR3nt: TGTGCCAGCAGCTTAGCTAGCGGGAGGGCCAGTGAGCAGTTCTTC
j_gene: TRBJ2-5; v_gene: TRBV6-2/TRBV6-3; abundance: -; d_gene: TRBD2; CDR3aa: CASSLAGGRSETQYF; CDR3nt: TGTGCCAGCAGTCTAGCGGGGGGGCGGTCGGAGACCCAGTACTTC
j_gene: TRBJ2-7; v_gene: TRBV7-6; abundance: -; d_gene: -; CDR3aa: CASSLYSGDAYEQYF; CDR3nt: TGTGCCAGCAGCTTATATTCGGGAGATGCCTACGAGCAGTACTTC
j_gene: TRBJ1-2; v_gene: TRBV3-1/TRBV3-2; abundance: -; d_gene: TRBD1; CDR3aa: CASSQGQGRGYTF; CDR3nt: TGTGCCAGCAGCCAAGGACAGGGAAGAGGCTACACCTTC
j_gene: TRBJ1-2; v_gene: TRBV2; abundance: -; d_gene: -; CDR3aa: CASSVRTTSLGYTF; CDR3nt: TGTGCCAGCAGTGTTAGGACCACCTCTTTGGGCTACACCTTC
j_gene: TRBJ1-5; v_gene: TRBV19; abundance: -; d_gene: -; CDR3aa: CASTDSAVFNQPQHF; CDR3nt: TGTGCCAGTACTGATAGCGCGGTTTTCAATCAGCCCCAGCATTTT
j_gene: TRBJ2-2; v_gene: TRBV30; abundance: few; d_gene: -; CDR3aa: CAWSVRQRSGELFF; CDR3nt: TGTGCCTGGAGTGTACGGCAGCGTAGCGGGGAGCTGTTTTTT
j_gene: TRBJ1-6; v_gene: TRBV5-8; abundance: -; d_gene: TRBD1; CDR3aa: CASSLLDRGYNSPLHF; CDR3nt: TGTGCCAGCAGCTTGCTGGACAGGGGCTATAATTCACCCCTCCACTTT
j_gene: TRBJ1-1; v_gene: TRBV6-5; abundance: -; d_gene: -; CDR3aa: CASSYRWGGRGTEAFF; CDR3nt: TGTGCCAGCAGTTACCGATGGGGGGGACGTGGAACTGAAGCTTTCTTT
j_gene: TRBJ1-1; v_gene: TRBV28; abundance: -; d_gene: -; CDR3aa: CASTPPGAREAFF; CDR3nt: TGTGCCAGCACCCCTCCGGGGGCTAGGGAGGCTTTCTTT
j_gene: TRBJ1-2; v_gene: TRBV3-1/TRBV3-2; abundance: -; d_gene: TRBD1; CDR3aa: CASSPWTGVYTF; CDR3nt: TGTGCCAGCAGCCCCTGGACAGGGGTCTACACCTTC
j_gene: TRBJ2-3; v_gene: TRBV28; abundance: -; d_gene: TRBD2; CDR3aa: CASSLWRLAASTDTQYF; CDR3nt: TGTGCCAGCAGTTTATGGCGACTAGCAGCTAGCACAGATACGCAGTATTTT
j_gene: TRBJ1-4; v_gene: TRBV6-5; abundance: -; d_gene: -; CDR3aa: CASSSPGRAGGGLFF; CDR3nt: TGTGCCAGCAGTTCCCCGGGCAGGGCAGGTGGGGGACTGTTTTTT
j_gene: TRBJ2-6; v_gene: TRBV4-3; abundance: -; d_gene: -; CDR3aa: CASSQALSDSGANVLTF; CDR3nt: TGCGCCAGCAGCCAAGCCCTTTCCGACTCTGGGGCCAACGTCCTGACTTTC
j_gene: TRBJ1-2; v_gene: TRBV6-5; abundance: -; d_gene: -; CDR3aa: CASGQLNYGYTF; CDR3nt: TGTGCCAGTGGACAGCTTAACTATGGCTACACCTTC